What follows is one T cell receptor beta chain and its context. What it binds is not known. MiXCR was run by TCRdb on the RT-PCR reads, yielding one entry per CDR3 protein. The table includes over 650,000 distinct CDR3 sequences, under 20% detected once. This sample is drawn from a study of response to subunit inactivated influenza vaccine. Study findings and constraints: Only a handful of new T cells, the authors suggested, are recruited with each seasonal influenza vaccination.

Losses at the gene ends were 2 bases for V and 10 bases for J; bases not matched to a gene: 11. Germline V gene sequence: CDR1 LNHNV, CDR2 YYDKDF (reference sequence). The CDR3 has 15 amino acids. The V gene is TRBV15, the J gene TRBJ2-1; 7 bases map to TRBD2. The sequencing used PBMCs from blood, collected less than 6 days after vaccination. The receptor's source is a man aged 45-65 years who received an inactivated influenza vaccine. As DNA, the CDR3 is TGTGCCACCAGCAGACTAGCGGAGTTCCCGGGGGAGCAGTTCTTC. The encoded protein is CATSRLAEFPGEQFF.